Listed below are T cell receptor beta chains from one sample, sequenced in a study of blood T cell repertoires in COVID-19. This table comes from immunoSEQ multiplex PCR, and its TCRdb copy is limited to in-frame clones, with some not included. The sample lists fewer than 400,000 clones; around nine tenths were seen once. Sequencing input: peripheral blood. Receptor source: a human donor in a cohort sampled during active COVID-19. Both conserved end residues are part of each CDR3. D genes are given only for firm matches. Clone size is given for some rows only: seen once, a few or many times, or a class if the clone is expanded.

>TRBD2|NA|TRBV30|TRBJ2-6
CAWSDPSGRSGANVLTF
TGTGCCTGGAGTGACCCTAGCGGGAGATCTGGGGCCAACGTCCTGACTTTC
>TRBD1|NA|TRBV5-1|TRBJ2-3
CASSTRDRTSTDTQYF
TGCGCCAGCAGCACCCGGGACAGAACTAGCACAGATACGCAGTATTTT
>NA|NA|TRBV5-1|TRBJ1-1
CASSPEGGDTEAFF
TGCGCCAGCAGCCCAGAGGGCGGGGACACTGAAGCTTTCTTT
>TRBD1|NA|TRBV29-1|TRBJ1-2
CSVEDRGARGLYGYTF
TGCAGCGTTGAAGACCGGGGGGCCAGGGGGCTTTATGGCTACACCTTC
>TRBD2|NA|TRBV25-1|TRBJ2-1
CASSAHPGTSGRREQFF
TGTGCCAGCAGTGCACATCCCGGGACTAGCGGGAGAAGGGAGCAGTTCTTC
>NA|NA|TRBV7-5|TRBJ1-5
CARSLLGPRQPQHF
TGTGCCAGAAGCTTATTGGGTCCTAGGCAGCCCCAGCATTTT
>TRBD2|NA|TRBV10-2|TRBJ2-1
CASSGLAGGKGNEQFF
TGCGCCAGCAGTGGACTAGCGGGCGGGAAGGGGAATGAGCAGTTCTTC
>TRBD1|NA|TRBV19|TRBJ2-5
CASSDPGRGMETQYF
TGTGCCAGTAGTGACCCGGGCAGGGGGATGGAGACCCAGTACTTC
>TRBD1|once|TRBV5-1|TRBJ1-2
CASSRTGEGYGYTF
TGCGCCAGCAGCAGGACAGGGGAGGGCTATGGCTACACCTTC
>TRBD1|NA|TRBV5-6|TRBJ2-7
CASSLVGQGVGEQYF
TGTGCCAGCAGCTTGGTGGGACAGGGTGTTGGCGAGCAGTACTTC
>TRBD2|NA|TRBV9|TRBJ2-3
CASSATSGSGTDTQYF
TGTGCCAGCAGCGCCACTAGCGGGAGTGGCACAGATACGCAGTATTTT
>TRBD1|NA|TRBV7-2|TRBJ2-5
CASSLGVWDRKETQYF
TGTGCCAGCAGCTTAGGGGTCTGGGACAGAAAAGAGACCCAGTACTTC
>NA|NA|TRBV5-6|TRBJ2-4
CASSLSLGQQVAKNIQYF
TGTGCCAGCAGCTTGTCCCTCGGACAGCAAGTAGCCAAAAACATTCAGTACTTC
>NA|many|TRBV10-3|TRBJ1-2
CAISDMADYGYTF
TGTGCCATCAGTGATATGGCCGACTATGGCTACACCTTC